The 19 T cell receptor beta chains in this list originate from one sample, sequenced in a study of TIL therapy for anti-PD-1-resistant metastatic lung cancer. Time point given: pre-treatment sample, taken before nivolumab and TIL therapy. The immunoSEQ assay was v3. The protocol was immunoSEQ multiplex PCR, while the TCRdb copy is restricted to in-frame clones and leaves out a portion. The repertoire has about 36,000 clones, 73% of them found once; the top ten carry approximately 6%. The specimen was blood, collected at baseline. These receptors all come from a person between 30 and 80 years old with non-small cell lung cancer.

This clone has a single count. The V call is TRBV5-4, the J call TRBJ2-5, with 11 bases matching TRBD2. Trimming cost V 4 bases and J 2 bases; bases outside gene matches: 4. The CDR3 runs to 15 residues. Germline V gene sequence: CDR1 SGHNT, CDR2 YYREEE (reference sequence). This chain's CDR3 is CASSRGLAAQETQYF. The DNA of the CDR3 is TGTGCCAGCAGCAGGGGACTAGCGGCACAAGAGACCCAGTACTTC.

This clone was counted between two and nine times. The chain uses TRBV5-4 and TRBJ2-3; TRBD1 matches at 7 bases. The V and J ends lost 4 bases and 6 bases, in that order; junction bases with no gene match: 8. This CDR3 contains 14 residues. CDR1 SGHNT and CDR2 YYREEE come from the germline V gene (reference sequence). Here the CDR3 DNA reads TGTGCCAGCAGCCTTCAGGGGGTCAGTGATACGCAGTATTTT. It yields the protein CASSLQGVSDTQYF.

This clone appeared a few times. The chain has TRBV2 and TRBJ1-1; D ambiguous. The length of the CDR3 is 15 residues. Germline CDR1 reads SNHLY; CDR2 reads FYNNEI. Trimming took off 6 bases at V and 6 bases at J, with 20 bases between the two ends. CDR3 nucleotide sequence: TGTGCCAGCAGCCTACGCGGAGGTAGAAGGGCTGAAGCTTTCTTT. It is translated as CASSLRGGRRAEAFF. The variable domain in full, with the rest retrieved from reference TRBV2 and TRBJ1-1, is EPEVTQTPSHQVTQMGQEVILRCVPISNHLYFYWYRQILGQKVEFLVSFYNNEISEKSEIFDDQFSVERPDGSNFTLKIRSTKLEDSAMYFCASSLRGGRRAEAFFGQGTRLTVV.

The J gene is TRBJ2-5, the V gene TRBV27; D unresolved. Germline V CDR1 and CDR2: MNHEY, SMNVEV (reference sequence). CDR3 length equals 13 residues. Trimming removed 5 bases at V and 2 bases at J, with 9 bases between. The CDR3 loop is CASSQWAQETQYF. Written as DNA, the CDR3 is TGTGCCAGCAGTCAATGGGCACAAGAGACCCAGTACTTC.

The genes are TRBV10-2 and TRBJ2-7; 9 nucleotides match TRBD2. The CDR3 contains 14 residues. With 6 bases clipped from V and 2 bases from J, the junction kept 5 bases outside the gene matches. Germline V gives CDR1 WSHSY, CDR2 SAAADI. As DNA, the CDR3 is TGCGCCAGCAGAGGACTAGCGAGAACCTACGAGCAGTACTTC. It codes for CASRGLARTYEQYF.

The V and J genes are TRBV4-1 and TRBJ2-7; 8 bases are shared with TRBD2. CDR1 is MGHRA, CDR2 YSYEKL, per germline. The CDR3 loop spans 15 amino acids. The V segment lost 2 bases and the J segment 3 bases; nucleotides outside the gene matches: 6. In nucleotides, the CDR3 is TGCGCCAGCAGCCAAACTAGCGGCGGATACTACGAGCAGTACTTC. Amino acid sequence: CASSQTSGGYYEQYF.

This clone was detected only a few times. This chain joins TRBV20-1 and TRBJ1-1; 7 bases are shared with TRBD1. Germline CDR1 DFQATT, CDR2 SNEGSKA (reference sequence). V lost 8 bases, J lost 5 bases, and 5 bases stayed unmatched. This CDR3 has 11 residues. Here the CDR3 reads CSTGVGTEAFF. For the CDR3, the DNA is TGCAGTACAGGGGTTGGAACTGAAGCTTTCTTT.

The chain couples TRBV5-8 to TRBJ1-3; D call uncertain. Germline CDR1 SGHTS, CDR2 YDEGEE. CDR3 length: 16 amino acids. Trimming cost V 0 bases and J 0 bases, with 10 bases left between them. The CDR3 here is CASSLGTTRSGNTIYF. CDR3 in DNA: TGTGCCAGCAGCTTGGGCACTACCCGCTCTGGAAACACCATATATTTT. The variable domain in full, with the rest retrieved from reference TRBV5-8 and TRBJ1-3, is EAGVTQSPTHLIKTRGQQATLRCSPISGHTSVYWYQQALGLGLQFLLWYDEGEERNRGNFPPRFSGRQFPNYSSELNVNALELEDSALYLCASSLGTTRSGNTIYFGEGSWLTVV.

The rearrangement uses TRBV6-5 and TRBJ1-4; D is undetermined. The CDR3 length is 13 residues. Trimming removed 5 bases from V and 8 bases from J, with 12 bases in between. Germline-derived CDR1 and CDR2 are MNHEY and SVGAGI. CDR3 nucleotide sequence: TGTGCCAGCAGTAGTCCCCTCCGAGAAAAACTGTTTTTT. This codes for CASSSPLREKLFF.

This clone was seen more than once but under ten times. The rearrangement links TRBV27 to TRBJ2-2; 9 bases match TRBD2. Germline assignment: CDR1 MNHEY and CDR2 SMNVEV (reference sequence). The J segment lost 1 base and the V segment lost 3 bases, leaving 0 bases of the junction unmatched. The CDR3 sequence is 15 residues long. The CDR3 spells CASSLTSGNTGELFF. DNA of the CDR3: TGTGCCAGCAGTTTGACTAGCGGGAACACCGGGGAGCTGTTTTTT.

There are a few counts of this clone. This chain uses TRBV27 with TRBJ2-1; 8 nucleotides line up with TRBD2. The V and J ends lost 7 bases and 2 bases, in that order; junction bases with no gene match: 10. The germline gives CDR1 MNHEY, CDR2 SMNVEV (reference sequence). The CDR3 is 16 residues long. The CDR3 DNA reads TGTGCCAGCACCACGGACGGGGGGGCCCCCTACAATGAGCAGTTCTTC. Protein sequence: CASTTDGGAPYNEQFF.

The table lists this clone with a few counts. This chain connects TRBV7-9 to TRBJ1-2, with D uncertain. Germline CDR1 is SEHNR and CDR2 is FQNEAQ (reference sequence). This CDR3 has 13 amino acids. V lost 1 base and J lost 5, with 8 bases in between. Written as DNA, the CDR3 is TGTGCCAGCAGCTTAGGTCCGGCGTATGGCTACACCTTC. Residues: CASSLGPAYGYTF.

V is TRBV5-1 and J is TRBJ1-1; D is ambiguous. CDR3 length: 13 amino acids. Germline V gives CDR1 SGHRS, CDR2 YFSETQ. The V end was cut by 0 bases, the J end by 4 bases, with 7 bases between. CDR3 amino acids: CASSLVVSTEAFF. The CDR3 DNA follows: TGCGCCAGCAGCTTGGTGGTCAGCACTGAAGCTTTCTTT.

The V gene is TRBV6-5, the J gene TRBJ1-1; no clear D gene. The CDR3 loop spans 14 amino acids. V lost 0 bases and J 0 bases, leaving 5 bases between the germline ends. Per germline, CDR1 MNHEY and CDR2 SVGAGI. DNA for the CDR3: TGTGCCAGCAGTTACTCGAGACTGAACACTGAAGCTTTCTTT. Translating it yields CASSYSRLNTEAFF.

V is TRBV7-2 and J is TRBJ2-3; 7 bases map to TRBD2. The V and J ends lost 5 bases and 3 bases, in that order; junction bases with no gene match: 8. Germline CDR1 SGHTA, CDR2 FQGNSA. The CDR3 totals 15 residues. The CDR3 nucleotides read TGTGCCAGCAGCCTCCGGGACTACCTAACAGATACGCAGTATTTT. It is translated as CASSLRDYLTDTQYF.

The chain is built from TRBV15 and TRBJ2-5; 7 bases are a match to TRBD1. The V gene end was trimmed by 6 bases and the J gene end by 5 bases; junction bases not matched to a gene: 6. CDR3 length: 13 amino acids. CDR1 and CDR2 (germline): LNHNV, YYDKDF (reference sequence). The CDR3 sequence: CATSSTGVETQYF. In nucleotides, the CDR3 is TGTGCCACCAGTTCTACAGGGGTGGAGACCCAGTACTTC.

This clone was detected only a few times. The chain has TRBV5-4 and TRBJ1-2; TRBD1 matches 10 bases. This CDR3 has 15 amino acids. CDR1 is SGHNT, CDR2 YYREEE, per germline (reference sequence). The ends lost 4 bases at V and 4 bases at J; junction bases unmatched: 7. DNA for the CDR3: TGTGCCAGCAGCATTGACAGGGGGCAGAGCTATGGCTACACCTTC. This codes for CASSIDRGQSYGYTF.

V and J are TRBV29-1 and TRBJ2-3; 7 bases fit TRBD2. The CDR3 is made up of 18 amino acids. The V gene end was trimmed by 5 bases and the J gene end by 1 base; junction bases not matched to a gene: 18. The germline V gene has CDR1 SQVTM and CDR2 ANQGSEA. The CDR3 DNA is TGCAGCGTTTCTAAACTAGCGATCCTCACCCGTGGCACAGATACGCAGTATTTT. Its protein is CSVSKLAILTRGTDTQYF.

The genes are TRBV5-8 and TRBJ2-7; tentative D call: TRBD2 (6 bases). Trimming removed 4 bases from V and 1 base from J, with 18 bases in between. Germline CDR1 reads SGHTS; CDR2 reads YDEGEE. The CDR3 is 16 amino acids. In nucleotides, the CDR3 is TGTGCCAGCAGCGACGCTCCGGGACTCTCATCCTACGAGCAGTACTTC. Residues: CASSDAPGLSSYEQYF.